The 20 T cell receptor beta chains below were found in one sample sequenced in a study of T cells in Graves' hyperthyroidism and ophthalmopathy. Researchers amplified the TCR beta CDR3 regions from RNA transcripts. During a first-round RT-PCR of the TCR CDR3, the HTBI primer set was used. Each CDR3 protein is one row after TCRdb ran MiXCR on the multiplex PCR reads. The sample includes a few hundred thousand distinct CDR3 sequences, around a sixth of them seen just once. Sequenced sample: blood. These receptors were taken from a woman aged 25 to 39 with Graves' hyperthyroidism.

This clonotype was counted only a few times. The V call is TRBV28, the J call TRBJ1-5; possible D gene TRBD1, 5 bases. Germline V lookup: CDR1 MDHEN, CDR2 SYDVKM. V lost 8 bases and J lost 6, with 8 bases in between. The CDR3 contains 11 residues. CDR3 sequence (DNA): TGTGCCAGCCCGGGGCTTCAGCCCCAGCATTTT. Amino acids: CASPGLQPQHF.

This chain connects TRBV6-9 to TRBJ2-3; TRBD2 agrees at 15 bases. This CDR3 comprises 19 residues. After removal of 2 bases from V and 4 bases from J, the junction contained 10 bases not matched to a gene. Looked up from germline, CDR1 is MNHGY and CDR2 is SVAAGI. The CDR3 coding sequence is TGTGCCAGCAGTTATCTCGGACTAGCGGGAGGGCCGGGCTCAGATACGCAGTATTTT. It encodes CASSYLGLAGGPGSDTQYF.

The chain links TRBV2 to TRBJ2-1; D unclear. The CDR3 runs 15 residues. V gave up 0 bases and J gave up 6 bases, with 12 bases separating them. Looked up from germline, CDR1 is SNHLY and CDR2 is FYNNEI. The CDR3 protein is CASSEAGLALNEQFF. Here the CDR3 DNA reads TGTGCCAGCAGTGAAGCTGGGCTGGCGCTCAATGAGCAGTTCTTC.

Only a few counts were recorded for this clonotype. The chain links TRBV25-1 to TRBJ1-1, with D unresolved. The CDR3 spans 16 residues. V lost 3 bases to trimming and J lost 0 bases, with 14 bases between them. The germline V gene encodes CDR1 MGHDK and CDR2 SYGVNS. In DNA form, the CDR3 reads TGTGCCAGCAGTGATGCGGCAGCTCCTGTGAACACTGAAGCTTTCTTT. Amino acids: CASSDAAAPVNTEAFF.

This chain uses TRBV28 with TRBJ1-1; D is possibly TRBD1 (6 bases). This CDR3 is 17 amino acids long. Between the trimmed V and J ends, which lost 2 bases and 4 bases, there was a span of 20 bases. The germline CDR1 and CDR2 sequences are MDHEN and SYDVKM. As DNA, the CDR3 is TGTGCCAGCAGTTTAACCACACCTCAGGGGATAGTCACTGAAGCTTTCTTT. It translates to CASSLTTPQGIVTEAFF. Drawing the rest from reference TRBV28 and TRBJ1-1, the complete variable domain is DVKVTQSSRYLVKRTGEKVFLECVQDMDHENMFWYRQDPGLGLRLIYFSYDVKMKEKGDIPEGYSVSREKKERFSLILESASTNQTSMYLCASSLTTPQGIVTEAFFGQGTRLTVV.

This clonotype was seen repeatedly, ten times or more. This chain uses TRBV28 with TRBJ2-7; D call uncertain. Trimming shortened V by 7 bases and J by 3 bases, and 10 bases separated the two germline ends. The CDR3 has 12 residues. The germline CDR1 and CDR2 sequences are MDHEN and SYDVKM. The CDR3 nucleotides read TGTGCCAGCAATAACAGACTCTACGAGCAGTACTTC. It is translated as CASNNRLYEQYF.

In the case of this clonotype: Given a much more abundant clone one base away, this may be a read error. The chain combines TRBV7-3 with TRBJ2-1; possibly TRBD1 for D (5 bases). This CDR3 has 13 residues. Germline loops: CDR1 SGHTA, CDR2 FQGTGA. This chain's CDR3 is CAGSSGHYNEQFF. The CDR3 coding sequence is TGTGCCGGCAGCTCAGGACATTACAATGAGCAGTTCTTC. The whole variable domain, filled in from reference TRBV7-3 and TRBJ2-1, reads GAGVSQTPSNKVTEKGKYVELRCDPISGHTALYWYRQSLGQGPEFLIYFQGTGAADDSGLPNDRFFAVRPEGSVSTLKIQRTERGDSAVYLCAGSSGHYNEQFFGPGTRLTVL.

Many counts were recorded for this clonotype. The genes are TRBV5-1 and TRBJ2-7, with TRBD2 matching over 13 bases. This CDR3 region has 15 residues. The J segment lost 3 bases and the V segment lost 3 bases, leaving 3 bases of the junction unmatched. CDR1 and CDR2 from the germline V gene are SGHRS and YFSETQ. The CDR3 protein is CASSSGLAGVYEQYF. CDR3 DNA: TGCGCCAGCAGCTCCGGACTAGCGGGAGTCTACGAGCAGTACTTC.

V and J are TRBV6-1 and TRBJ1-1; maybe TRBD1 (5 bases). CDR1 is MNHNS and CDR2 is SASEGT in the germline V gene. The CDR3 consists of 17 residues. Trimming removed 5 bases from V and 3 bases from J, with 22 bases in between. CDR3 sequence (DNA): TGTGCCAGCAGTCCCGGGGGAGGACAAGGTCGCGACACTGAAGCTTTCTTT. This codes for CASSPGGGQGRDTEAFF.

The genes are TRBV6-1 and TRBJ1-2, with D hard to call. Between the trimmed V and J ends, which lost 6 bases and 5 bases, there was a span of 4 bases. This CDR3 spans 10 amino acids. Germline CDR1 MNHNS, CDR2 SASEGT. The CDR3 region is CASRLYGYTF. The CDR3 nucleotides read TGTGCCAGCAGGCTATATGGCTACACCTTC.

This clonotype was picked up many times. The rearrangement joins TRBV30 to TRBJ1-3; D not resolved. CDR1 is GTSNPN and CDR2 is SVGIG in the germline V gene (reference sequence). Trimming removed 2 bases from V and 2 bases from J, with 7 bases in between. This CDR3 is 13 amino acids long. DNA for the CDR3: TGTGCCTGGAGTCGGCAGCCTGGAAACACCATATATTTT. It translates to CAWSRQPGNTIYF.

This clonotype has ten or more counts. The J gene is TRBJ2-7, the V gene TRBV5-6; D is possibly TRBD2 (6 bases). Trimming removed 4 bases at V and 5 bases at J, with 22 bases between. The CDR3 is 16 residues long. Per germline, CDR1 SGHDT and CDR2 YYEEEE. As DNA, the CDR3 is TGTGCCAGCAGCCCGGACGGGGGTCGAAGTCAGAACGAGCAGTACTTC. Translated: CASSPDGGRSQNEQYF.

This clonotype has only a few counts. The chain couples TRBV10-3 to TRBJ1-1; D is uncertain. This CDR3 has 12 amino acids. Germline V lookup: CDR1 ENHRY, CDR2 SYGVKD. V dropped 10 bases and J dropped 1 base, with 10 bases sitting between them. Written as DNA, the CDR3 is TGTGCCACTTTTGAGGGGAACACTGAAGCTTTCTTT. This codes for CATFEGNTEAFF.

On this clonotype itself: A much larger clonotype is one base distant, so this may be a read error. The CDR3 does not end in the conserved phenylalanine or tryptophan, so this is likely a read error. The rearrangement links TRBV3-1 to TRBJ2-5; D call uncertain. With 0 bases removed from V and 5 bases from J, the gap between germline ends came to 13 bases. Germline V gene data show CDR1 as LGHDT and CDR2 as YNNKEL (reference sequence). CDR3 length: 15 residues. The CDR3 sequence: CASSQEDLSAETQYL. CDR3 in DNA: TGTGCCAGCAGCCAAGAAGACTTATCCGCCGAGACCCAGTACCTC.

This chain connects TRBV24-1 to TRBJ1-2; TRBD1 matches 8 bases. This CDR3 contains 14 residues. The V gene end was trimmed by 4 bases and the J gene end by 10 bases; junction bases not matched to a gene: 10. The germline CDR1 and CDR2 sequences are KGHDR and SFDVKD. The CDR3 nucleotides read TGTGCCACCAGTGAATGGCAGGGGGCCGGGCACTACACCTTC. This codes for CATSEWQGAGHYTF.

The CDR3 protein is CASSEGGLAGVIGELFF. Written as DNA, the CDR3 is TGTGCCAGCAGCGAGGGGGGACTAGCGGGAGTGATCGGGGAGCTGTTTTTT. The chain carries TRBV9 and TRBJ2-2; TRBD2 matches 14 bases. The CDR3 covers 17 residues. V shed 3 bases, J shed 7 bases, and the junction held 8 bases outside the gene matches. CDR1 and CDR2 (germline): SGDLS, YYNGEE.

The V gene is TRBV20-1, the J gene TRBJ2-7; D remains unclear. Germline lookup yields CDR1 DFQATT and CDR2 SNEGSKA (reference sequence). Trimming left V 1 base short and J 3 bases short, with 13 bases between. CDR3 length: 14 amino acids. CDR3 in DNA: TGCAGTGCTAGAGGACGACCTCTCCACTACGAGCAGTACTTC. This translates into CSARGRPLHYEQYF.

There are a few counts of this clonotype. This sequence joins TRBV7-2 and TRBJ1-6; D ambiguous. The CDR3 consists of 15 residues. The germline gives CDR1 SGHTA, CDR2 FQGNSA. Trimming left V 1 base short and J 9 bases short, with 13 bases between. The CDR3: CASSLGTVWVSPLHF. CDR3 DNA: TGTGCCAGCAGCTTAGGGACGGTCTGGGTTTCACCCCTCCACTTT.

This clonotype occurred many times. This chain joins TRBV11-2 and TRBJ2-7; D ambiguous. Germline assignment: CDR1 SGHAT and CDR2 FQNNGV. With 4 bases removed from V and 3 bases from J, the gap between germline ends came to 10 bases. This CDR3 has 13 residues. Here the CDR3 DNA reads TGTGCCAGCAGCTATAGGGATGGCTACGAGCAGTACTTC. Residues: CASSYRDGYEQYF.

Ten or more counts support this clonotype. The chain couples TRBV30 to TRBJ1-1, with D unresolved. Germline-derived CDR1 and CDR2 are GTSNPN and SVGIG (reference sequence). V was shortened by 0 bases and J by 3 bases, with 11 bases between the two germline ends. The CDR3 spans 14 residues. CDR3 loop: CAWSVLVTDTEAFF. The CDR3 DNA reads TGTGCCTGGAGTGTACTGGTGACCGACACTGAAGCTTTCTTT.